The source of this T cell receptor (beta chain) is a study of CD8+ T cells in alopecia areata. This sample's treatment: oral pan-JAK inhibitor, 5-10 mg twice daily. Sorting separated CD4+ and CD8+ T cells out of PBMCs. Investigators isolated RNA and reverse transcribed it into cDNA to act as the sequencing template. Only in-frame clones appear in the TCRdb table, and some are missing; sequencing was by immunoSEQ multiplex PCR. In the table there are 200,000 to 250,000 clones, roughly two fifths of which are singletons. The clonotype comes from a human donor with alopecia areata. Specimen: CD4+ T cells sorted from blood, collected between weeks 30 and 35, from a patient treated with tofacitinib.

The CDR3 sequence: CASSLGTSGSAEQFF. DNA for the CDR3: TGCGCCAGCAGCTTGGGAACTAGCGGGAGTGCTGAGCAGTTCTTC. The V gene is TRBV5-1, the J gene TRBJ2-1; 11 bases are shared with TRBD2. CDR1 SGHRS and CDR2 YFSETQ come from the germline V gene. Trimming cost V 0 bases and J 9 bases; bases outside gene matches: 5. The CDR3 loop spans 15 amino acids. Combining the CDR3 with reference TRBV5-1 and TRBJ2-1 gives the whole variable domain KAGVTQTPRYLIKTRGQQVTLSCSPISGHRSVSWYQQTPGQGLQFLFEYFSETQRNKGNFPGRFSGRQFSNSRSEMNVSTLELGDSALYLCASSLGTSGSAEQFFGPGTRLTVL.